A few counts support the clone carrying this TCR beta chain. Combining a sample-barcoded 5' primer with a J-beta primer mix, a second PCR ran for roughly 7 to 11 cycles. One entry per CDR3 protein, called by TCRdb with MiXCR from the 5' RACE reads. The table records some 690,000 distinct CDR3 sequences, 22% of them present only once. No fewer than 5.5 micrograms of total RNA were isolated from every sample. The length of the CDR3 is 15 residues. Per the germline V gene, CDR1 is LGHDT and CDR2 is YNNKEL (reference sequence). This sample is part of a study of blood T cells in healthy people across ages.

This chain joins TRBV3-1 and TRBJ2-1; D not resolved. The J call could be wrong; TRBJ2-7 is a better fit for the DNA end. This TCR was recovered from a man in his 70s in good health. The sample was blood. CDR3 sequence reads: CASSQDRRASYEQYF. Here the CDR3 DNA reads TGTGCCAGCAGCCAAGATCGTAGGGCTTCCTACGAGCAGTACTTC.